The 20 T cell receptor beta chains in this list originate from one sample, sequenced in a study of neurological immune-mediated disorders. TCRdb ran MiXCR on the 5' RACE reads and lists one entry per CDR3 protein. The table includes 77,000 or so distinct CDR3 sequences, about 9.7% detected once. Sequencing was performed on PBMCs. The receptors stem from a man aged 45-60 years in good health.

This clonotype has at least ten counts. The chain combines TRBV11-2 with TRBJ2-3; TRBD2 matches 10 bases. V was clipped by 0 bases and J by 1 base; unmatched bases: 1. CDR3 length: 16 amino acids. Germline lookup yields CDR1 SGHAT and CDR2 FQNNGV. The chain's CDR3 is CASSLDLAGGTDTQYF. The CDR3 bases are TGTGCCAGCAGCTTAGATCTAGCGGGGGGCACAGATACGCAGTATTTT.

This clonotype was seen at least ten times. V and J are TRBV20-1 and TRBJ2-7; D call uncertain. CDR1 and CDR2 from the germline V gene are DFQATT and SNEGSKA (reference sequence). V was cut by 1 base and J by 4 bases, with 11 bases left in between. The CDR3 length is 13 residues. Here the CDR3 reads CSARAGGLYEQYF. The CDR3 DNA reads as TGCAGTGCTAGAGCGGGTGGGTTGTACGAGCAGTACTTC.

This clonotype was detected many times. This rearrangement joins TRBV7-2 to TRBJ2-7, with 12 nucleotides matching TRBD2. The length of the CDR3 is 18 residues. The germline CDR1 and CDR2 sequences are SGHTA and FQGNSA. The junction had 11 bases not matched to a gene; V was cut back by 5 bases and J by 0 bases. CDR3 DNA: TGTGCCAGCAGCCCACGGTCTAGCGGGGGGGTGAGCTCCTACGAGCAGTACTTC. This translates into CASSPRSSGGVSSYEQYF.

In this sample, this clonotype turned up many times. The chain joins TRBV6-5 to TRBJ1-2; 7 bases line up with TRBD1. Trimming removed 5 bases from V and 8 bases from J; junction bases left unmatched: 8. The CDR3 runs 13 residues. Looked up from germline, CDR1 is MNHEY and CDR2 is SVGAGI. The CDR3 coding sequence is TGTGCCAGCAGTACCCCGGACAGGAGCGGCTACACCTTC. This sequence encodes CASSTPDRSGYTF.

This clonotype was detected a few times. The chain combines TRBV20-1 with TRBJ2-1; possibly TRBD1 or TRBD2 for D (5 bases each). The CDR3 spans 14 residues. Germline V gene lookup returns CDR1 DFQATT and CDR2 SNEGSKA (reference sequence). CDR3 amino acids: CGAREPSSYNEQFF. The DNA for the CDR3 is TGCGGGGCTAGGGAGCCCAGCTCCTACAATGAGCAGTTCTTC.

This clonotype was observed many times. The V call is TRBV29-1, the J call TRBJ2-2, with 8 nucleotides matching TRBD1. The germline V gene encodes CDR1 SQVTM and CDR2 ANQGSEA. Trimming removed 7 bases from V and 2 bases from J; junction bases left unmatched: 3. The CDR3 is 13 residues long. The chain's CDR3 is CSGGQGNTGELFF. CDR3 DNA: TGCAGCGGCGGACAGGGAAACACCGGGGAGCTGTTTTTT.

This clonotype occurred many times. This chain links TRBV7-2 with TRBJ1-3, with D maybe TRBD1 (5 bases). Germline V lookup: CDR1 SGHTA, CDR2 FQGNSA. The CDR3 covers 15 residues. V was pared by 4 bases and J by 0 bases, with 10 bases between. The CDR3 DNA follows: TGTGCCAGCAGCTCTGGGGGAGGCTCTGGAAACACCATATATTTT. This sequence encodes CASSSGGGSGNTIYF.

In this sample, this clonotype turned up many times. This chain joins TRBV6-5 and TRBJ1-6; D gene uncertain. The CDR3 is 16 amino acids. Germline loops: CDR1 MNHEY, CDR2 SVGAGI. The V end lost 6 bases, the J end lost 0 bases, and 12 bases lay between the germline ends. CDR3 region: CASRRNRSSYNSPLHF. The CDR3 DNA is TGTGCCAGCAGGAGGAACCGTAGCTCCTATAATTCACCCCTCCACTTT.

This clonotype came up many times. The gene calls are TRBV6-2 or TRBV6-3 and TRBJ2-1, with a tentative D call TRBD2 (6 bases). CDR3 length: 16 amino acids. V lost 2 bases and J 5 bases, leaving 16 bases between the germline ends. Germline CDR1 reads MNHEY; CDR2 reads SVGEGT. CDR3 in DNA: TGTGCCAGCAGTTACGTCGTCGGGAGTACAGACAATGAGCAGTTCTTC. Protein: CASSYVVGSTDNEQFF.

This clonotype was found many times. The chain has TRBV12-3 or TRBV12-4 and TRBJ1-6; D may be TRBD1 (5 bases). The CDR3 is made up of 15 amino acids. Trimming removed 7 bases from V and 7 bases from J, with 17 bases in between. CDR3 sequence: CASTLIQGGNSPLHF. The CDR3 DNA is TGTGCCAGCACCCTTATTCAGGGTGGGAATTCACCCCTCCACTTT.

The genes are TRBV19 and TRBJ2-3; 7 bases are shared with TRBD1. This CDR3 contains 15 residues. The germline V gene has CDR1 LNHDA and CDR2 SQIVND (reference sequence). V was pared by 1 base and J by 6 bases, with 7 bases of the junction left unmatched. The CDR3 coding sequence is TGTGCCAGTAGTATAGTGACAGGGCTCTCGGATACGCAGTATTTT. As protein: CASSIVTGLSDTQYF.

This clonotype appeared many times. V usage is TRBV7-3 and J usage is TRBJ2-1; the match to TRBD2 covers 12 bases. The V gene end was trimmed by 5 bases and the J gene end by 0 bases; junction bases not matched to a gene: 8. There are 18 residues in the CDR3. Germline loops: CDR1 SGHTA, CDR2 FQGTGA. CDR3 bases: TGTGCCAGCAGCCCTTCTAGCGGGGGGGCCAACTCCTACAATGAGCAGTTCTTC. Amino acid sequence: CASSPSSGGANSYNEQFF. The whole variable domain, remainder taken from reference TRBV7-3 and TRBJ2-1, is GAGVSQTPSNKVTEKGKYVELRCDPISGHTALYWYRQSLGQGPEFLIYFQGTGAADDSGLPNDRFFAVRPEGSVSTLKIQRTERGDSAVYLCASSPSSGGANSYNEQFFGPGTRLTVL.

Ten or more counts support this clonotype. The chain uses TRBV7-2 and TRBJ2-7, with a possible D match to TRBD2 (5 bases). The CDR3 runs 16 residues. The germline CDR1 and CDR2 sequences are SGHTA and FQGNSA. The V end lost 5 bases, the J end lost 2 bases, and 19 bases lay between the germline ends. CDR3 sequence reads: CASSRDGRVPAYEQYF. The CDR3 DNA follows: TGTGCCAGCAGCCGAGATGGGCGGGTCCCGGCCTACGAGCAGTACTTC. The whole variable domain, filled in from reference TRBV7-2 and TRBJ2-7, reads GAGVSQSPSNKVTEKGKDVELRCDPISGHTALYWYRQSLGQGLEFLIYFQGNSAPDKSGLPSDRFSAERTGGSVSTLTIQRTQQEDSAVYLCASSRDGRVPAYEQYFGPGTRLTVT.

This clonotype was found many times. The rearrangement links TRBV5-1 to TRBJ2-7; D is unclear. Germline values: CDR1 SGHRS, CDR2 YFSETQ. The CDR3 contains 15 residues. The germline V and J ends were trimmed by 5 bases and 2 bases, with 17 bases remaining between them. This CDR3 is CASSPGGRATYEQYF. The CDR3 nucleotides read TGCGCCAGCAGTCCCGGCGGCCGGGCGACCTACGAGCAGTACTTC.

This clonotype was detected ten times or more. The rearrangement joins TRBV20-1 to TRBJ2-6; 10 bases map to TRBD2. J gave up 0 bases and V 6 bases, and 14 bases lay outside the gene matches. The germline CDR1 and CDR2 sequences are DFQATT and SNEGSKA (reference sequence). CDR3 length: 19 amino acids. CDR3 nucleotides: TGCAGTGCAAATTCCGGACTAGCGGCTTTATACTCTGGGGCCAACGTCCTGACTTTC. Its protein product is CSANSGLAALYSGANVLTF.

This clonotype was observed many times. The chain couples TRBV5-1 to TRBJ2-2, with D unclear. This CDR3 has 14 residues. Germline CDR1 SGHRS, CDR2 YFSETQ. Deletions cut 3 bases from V and 3 bases from J, with 9 bases between. The CDR3 is CASSYPGYTGELFF. CDR3 bases: TGCGCCAGCAGCTACCCTGGGTACACCGGGGAGCTGTTTTTT.

This clonotype appeared many times. This chain links TRBV27 with TRBJ2-1; TRBD2 matches at 16 bases. This CDR3 has 18 amino acids. Losses at the gene ends were 5 bases for V and 9 bases for J; bases not matched to a gene: 13. In germline, CDR1 is MNHEY, CDR2 SMNVEV (reference sequence). The CDR3: CASSRGMGLAGGPGEQFF. In DNA, the CDR3 is TGTGCCAGCAGTAGAGGGATGGGACTAGCGGGAGGGCCCGGTGAGCAGTTCTTC.

The table lists this clonotype with many counts. CDR3 protein: CSARDGRGAFQETQYF. DNA for the CDR3: TGCAGTGCTAGAGACGGGCGGGGCGCTTTCCAAGAGACCCAGTACTTC. The rearrangement links TRBV20-1 to TRBJ2-5; D may be TRBD2 (6 bases). Germline V gene lookup returns CDR1 DFQATT and CDR2 SNEGSKA (reference sequence). V shed 0 bases and J shed 1 base, with 15 bases lying between them. The CDR3 runs to 16 residues.

This clonotype was detected many times. This chain joins TRBV7-2 and TRBJ2-3; 12 bases match TRBD2. The V gene's germline CDR1 is SGHTA and CDR2 FQGNSA. The V and J ends lost 7 bases and 4 bases, in that order; junction bases with no gene match: 6. This CDR3 region has 15 residues. As DNA, the CDR3 is TGTGCCAGCACCCCTAGCGGGGGGGCCGCAGATACGCAGTATTTT. It specifies CASTPSGGAADTQYF. The full variable domain, rest sourced from reference TRBV7-2 and TRBJ2-3, is GAGVSQSPSNKVTEKGKDVELRCDPISGHTALYWYRQSLGQGLEFLIYFQGNSAPDKSGLPSDRFSAERTGGSVSTLTIQRTQQEDSAVYLCASTPSGGAADTQYFGPGTRLTVL.

This clonotype was counted a few times. CDR3 in amino acids: CASSLAATGELFF. The CDR3 DNA follows: TGTGCCAGCAGCCTGGCCGCGACCGGGGAGCTGTTTTTT. The chain uses TRBV3-1 and TRBJ2-2; D call uncertain. CDR3 length equals 13 residues. V was cut by 4 bases and J by 5 bases, with 8 bases left in between. Germline V lookup: CDR1 LGHDT, CDR2 YNNKEL (reference sequence).